The present entry profiles one T cell receptor (beta chain) with its context. Its antigen remains unknown. CDR3 length: 14 residues. The germline gives CDR1 SGHNT, CDR2 YYREEE (reference sequence). The ends were cut back, 2 bases at V and 2 bases at J, with 10 bases in the middle. This sample is part of a study of cytomegalovirus exposure and HLA in healthy donors. General study findings and limits: For most TCR beta V segments, an earlier analysis put the productive rate at about 90% or about 30% of the time. The presence/absence work took it that sequencing depth was about the same across donors. A later analysis reportedly found that, within productive TCRs, an Asian-associated ancestry cluster had fewer N-insertions than the mean observed across the approximately 670 donors. In all likelihood, a cluster of highly shared sequence variants was a sequencing artifact.

It was with 60 Vbeta and 13 Jbeta primers that the PCR ran. The table came from immunoSEQ multiplex PCR; TCRdb's copy has only in-frame clones and leaves some out. The data contain about 190,000 clones, around 83% of them singletons. The J gene is TRBJ1-2, the V gene TRBV5-4; D is uncertain. This TCR was sampled from a woman in her forties in good health and CMV-seronegative. Specimen: PBMCs. CDR3 in amino acids: CASSLTSQNYGYTF. As DNA, the CDR3 is TGTGCCAGCAGCTTAACCAGTCAGAACTATGGCTACACCTTC.